A selection of T cell receptor beta chains follows, all from one sample in a study of cytomegalovirus exposure and HLA in healthy donors. Method: immunoSEQ multiplex PCR; TCRdb's copy keeps in-frame clones and lacks some. Of a few hundred thousand clones in the sample, over 70% are singletons; the top ten hold around 2.9%. The sequenced sample consisted of PBMCs. The source is a woman in her sixties in good health and CMV-seropositive. The CDR3 runs from the conserved cysteine through the conserved F or W. The D gene is left open where the match is weak. Some rows mark clone size as missing; the rest say once, few, many or name a class of expanded clone.

V gene	D gene	clone size	J gene	CDR3 protein	CDR3 DNA
TRBV5-1	TRBD1	-	TRBJ2-7	CASRSRTGEDEQYF	TGCGCCAGCAGGTCAAGGACAGGAGAAGACGAGCAGTACTTC
TRBV11-2	TRBD1	-	TRBJ2-2	CASSLRQGRGELFF	TGTGCCAGCAGCCTCCGACAGGGGCGCGGGGAGCTGTTTTTT
TRBV5-6	-	-	TRBJ2-3	CASSLAGRQYF	TGTGCCAGCAGCTTGGCGGGGAGGCAGTATTTT
TRBV28	-	-	TRBJ1-5	CASSLKINPGGNGNQPQHF	TGTGCCAGCAGTTTAAAGATAAACCCGGGAGGCAATGGCAATCAGCCCCAGCATTTT
TRBV5-6	TRBD2	-	TRBJ2-7	CASSPGTSVNKPYF	TGTGCCAGCAGCCCGGGGACTAGCGTGAACAAGCCGTACTTC
TRBV29-1	-	-	TRBJ2-3	CSVGTAHTDTQYF	TGCAGCGTTGGGACAGCCCACACAGATACGCAGTATTTT
TRBV6-1	-	-	TRBJ2-3	CASRTGPLLTDTQYF	TGTGCCAGCAGGACAGGACCGTTACTCACAGATACGCAGTATTTT
TRBV9	TRBD1	-	TRBJ2-7	CASSVGQGAFYEQYF	TGTGCCAGCAGCGTAGGGCAGGGGGCCTTCTACGAGCAGTACTTC
TRBV7-3	TRBD2	once	TRBJ2-3	CANSQGLAGGQAGDTQYF	TGTGCCAACAGCCAGGGACTAGCGGGGGGGCAAGCGGGAGATACGCAGTATTTT
TRBV5-1	TRBD2	-	TRBJ2-7	CASSRITVAGVNEQYF	TGCGCCAGCAGCCGCATTACGGTAGCGGGGGTTAACGAGCAGTACTTC
TRBV2	-	-	TRBJ2-1	CASSISDLNNEQFF	TGTGCCAGCAGTATCTCGGACTTAAACAATGAGCAGTTCTTC
TRBV7-2	TRBD2	-	TRBJ2-1	CASSSGLAVSYNEQFF	TGTGCCAGCAGCTCGGGACTAGCGGTCTCCTACAATGAGCAGTTCTTC
TRBV18	-	-	TRBJ1-6	CASSPDRSGNSPLHF	TGTGCCAGCTCACCGGACAGATCGGGAAATTCACCCCTCCACTTT
TRBV5-5	-	-	TRBJ2-5	CASSGRVGSLQETQYF	TGTGCCAGCAGCGGGCGAGTAGGCAGCCTCCAAGAGACCCAGTACTTC
TRBV28	TRBD1	-	TRBJ1-4	CASSLPPGQGREKLFF	TGTGCCAGCAGTTTACCCCCGGGACAGGGGCGTGAAAAACTGTTTTTT
TRBV2	-	-	TRBJ1-2	CASSSGGVGGYTF	TGTGCCAGCAGTTCTGGCGGGGTAGGTGGCTACACCTTC
TRBV5-4	TRBD1	-	TRBJ1-1	CASSLNRGKAFF	TGTGCCAGCAGCTTAAACAGGGGTAAAGCTTTCTTT
TRBV5-8	TRBD1	-	TRBJ1-5	CASSSRLTGMISGNQPQHF	TGTGCCAGCAGCTCCCGGTTGACAGGGATGATTTCAGGCAATCAGCCCCAGCATTTT
TRBV9	TRBD1	-	TRBJ1-4	CASSGPTGGKNEKLFF	TGTGCCAGCAGCGGTCCGACAGGGGGAAAAAATGAAAAACTGTTTTTT
TRBV2	TRBD1	-	TRBJ1-2	CASSKDRVDGYTF	TGTGCCAGCAGTAAGGACAGGGTGGATGGCTACACCTTC
TRBV4-2	TRBD1	-	TRBJ2-7	CASSQAGTGGYEQYF	TGTGCCAGCAGCCAGGCCGGGACAGGGGGGTACGAGCAGTACTTC
TRBV7-6	-	-	TRBJ2-3	CASSLGPADTQYF	TGTGCCAGCAGCTTGGGGCCTGCTGATACGCAGTATTTT
TRBV2	-	-	TRBJ2-7	CASSDGAAAQGEQYF	TGTGCCAGCAGTGATGGAGCAGCGGCCCAGGGGGAGCAGTACTTC
TRBV7-9	-	-	TRBJ1-2	CASSSGQSGYTF	TGTGCCAGCAGCTCGGGACAATCTGGCTACACCTTC
TRBV19	TRBD1	-	TRBJ2-2	CASSTNGQGGLFF	TGTGCCAGTAGTACAAACGGACAGGGTGGGCTGTTTTTT
TRBV29-1	TRBD1	-	TRBJ1-1	CSVEDPQGDNTEAFF	TGCAGCGTTGAAGACCCACAGGGGGACAACACTGAAGCTTTCTTT
TRBV7-8	TRBD2	few	TRBJ2-1	CASSLGGPATNEQFF	TGTGCCAGCAGCTTGGGAGGGCCGGCCACCAATGAGCAGTTCTTC
TRBV19	TRBD1	once	TRBJ2-1	CASSPQGVAYNEQFF	TGTGCCAGTAGCCCGCAGGGGGTAGCCTACAATGAGCAGTTCTTC
TRBV4-3	-	-	TRBJ1-3	CASSQDPFSSGNTIYF	TGCGCCAGCAGCCAAGACCCGTTTTCCTCTGGAAACACCATATATTTT
TRBV6-5	-	-	TRBJ1-3	CASTPGGNTIYF	TGTGCCAGCACCCCCGGGGGAAACACCATATATTTT
TRBV7-9	-	-	TRBJ1-2	CASSRLTEYYGYTF	TGTGCCAGCAGCCGACTGACAGAATACTATGGCTACACCTTC
TRBV29-1	TRBD1	few	TRBJ1-1	CSADRGDTEAFF	TGCAGCGCGGACAGGGGGGACACTGAAGCTTTCTTT
TRBV5-1	TRBD2	-	TRBJ2-1	CASSPRAGGSGNEQFF	TGCGCCAGCAGCCCGCGAGCGGGGGGATCTGGGAATGAGCAGTTCTTC
TRBV7-9	-	-	TRBJ1-1	CASSLGSAGGWTEAFF	TGTGCCAGCAGCTTAGGATCTGCGGGGGGCTGGACTGAAGCTTTCTTT
TRBV29-1	TRBD1	-	TRBJ1-4	CSVQGAGEKLFF	TGCAGCGTTCAGGGGGCCGGTGAAAAACTGTTTTTT
TRBV18	-	-	TRBJ1-6	CASSPRSGDGNSPLHF	TGTGCCAGCTCACCACGGTCGGGGGACGGCAATTCACCCCTCCACTTT
TRBV30	TRBD1	-	TRBJ2-7	CAWTRGQGYEQYF	TGTGCCTGGACCCGGGGACAGGGATACGAGCAGTACTTC
TRBV7-9	-	-	TRBJ1-1	CASSRPGGNTEAFF	TGTGCCAGCAGCCGCCCCGGGGGGAACACTGAAGCTTTCTTT
TRBV15	TRBD2	-	TRBJ2-3	CATSRSLAASTDTQYF	TGTGCCACCAGCAGGAGTCTAGCGGCAAGCACAGATACGCAGTATTTT
TRBV27	TRBD2	-	TRBJ2-7	CASSLSISGGLDEQYF	TGTGCCAGCAGTTTATCGATTAGCGGGGGGTTGGACGAGCAGTACTTC
TRBV10-2	-	-	TRBJ2-2	CASSEIRGYGELFF	TGCGCCAGCAGTGAGATAAGGGGATACGGGGAGCTGTTTTTT
TRBV29-1	TRBD1	-	TRBJ1-2	CSVEKGGQGRDYGYTF	TGCAGCGTTGAAAAGGGGGGACAGGGGAGGGACTATGGCTACACCTTC
TRBV6-1	-	-	TRBJ2-3	CASSAGHGTDTQYF	TGTGCCAGCAGTGCCGGACACGGCACAGATACGCAGTATTTT